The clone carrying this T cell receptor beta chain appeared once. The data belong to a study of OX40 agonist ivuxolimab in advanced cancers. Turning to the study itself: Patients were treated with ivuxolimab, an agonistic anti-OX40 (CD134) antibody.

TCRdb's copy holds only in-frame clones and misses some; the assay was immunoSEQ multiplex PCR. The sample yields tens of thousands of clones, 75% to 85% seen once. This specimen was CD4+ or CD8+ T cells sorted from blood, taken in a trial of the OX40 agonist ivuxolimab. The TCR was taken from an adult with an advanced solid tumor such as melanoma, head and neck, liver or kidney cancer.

The CDR3 loop reads CASSSFRANTGELFF. In DNA, the CDR3 is TGTGCCAGCAGCTCCTTCCGAGCGAACACCGGGGAGCTGTTTTTT. This rearrangement joins TRBV7-3 to TRBJ2-2; D call uncertain. The V end lost 4 bases, the J end lost 0 bases, and 9 bases lay between the germline ends. CDR1 SGHTA and CDR2 FQGTGA come from the germline V gene. The length of the CDR3 is 15 residues. The whole variable domain, filled in from reference TRBV7-3 and TRBJ2-2, reads GAGVSQTPSNKVTEKGKYVELRCDPISGHTALYWYRQSLGQGPEFLIYFQGTGAADDSGLPNDRFFAVRPEGSVSTLKIQRTERGDSAVYLCASSSFRANTGELFFGEGSRLTVL.